Shown below are 7 T cell receptor beta chains from a single sample sequenced in a study of Graves' ophthalmopathy and Graves' hyperthyroidism. CDR3 regions of TCR beta were amplified from RNA transcripts. Following a first-round RT-PCR that used HTBI primers, a second-round multiplex PCR was carried out. Each CDR3 protein is one row after TCRdb ran MiXCR on the multiplex PCR reads. The sample contains over a million distinct CDR3 sequences, 35% to 45% of which appear only once. Sample: peripheral blood or thyroid tissue (not recorded which). These receptors all stem from an adult man with Graves' hyperthyroidism.

This clonotype occurred a few times. Relative to the germline gene, one junction end is altered; a read error may explain this. The chain employs TRBV10-2 and TRBJ2-7; D not certain. This CDR3 comprises 13 residues. In germline, CDR1 is WSHSY, CDR2 SAAADI. The CDR3 sequence is CASTRSGSYEQYF. CDR3 in DNA: TGTGCCAGCACCCGTTCTGGCTCCTACGAGCAGTACTTC.

This clonotype showed up just a few times. One end of the junction is discordant with germline, which a read error may explain. The chain has TRBV9 and TRBJ1-1, with TRBD1 identical over 7 bases. Germline V CDR1 and CDR2: SGDLS, YYNGEE. This CDR3 contains 17 residues. The CDR3 bases are TGCGCCAGCAGCCAACTTGGGAAACAGGGGTTTGGCACTGAAGCTTTCTTT. Translated: CASSQLGKQGFGTEAFF.

The chain couples TRBV2 to TRBJ2-2, with 7 positions matching TRBD1. The CDR3 consists of 17 residues. After removal of 6 bases from V and 4 bases from J, the junction contained 14 bases not matched to a gene. CDR1 and CDR2 (germline): SNHLY, FYNNEI. CDR3 loop: CASSPDITGVSTGELFF. The CDR3 DNA reads as TGTGCCAGCAGCCCTGATATAACAGGGGTGAGCACCGGGGAGCTGTTTTTT.

Only a few counts were recorded for this clonotype. The chain uses TRBV12-3 or TRBV12-4 and TRBJ2-5; TRBD2 aligns across 13 bases. The CDR3 is 18 residues long. V was clipped by 1 base and J by 5 bases; unmatched bases: 10. The CDR3 bases are TGTGCCAGCAGTTTAGGAACTAGCGGGAGGGCCTCAGGGGAGACCCAGTACTTC. It codes for CASSLGTSGRASGETQYF.

The V gene is TRBV11-2, the J gene TRBJ1-5; weak D call: TRBD1 (6 bases). V gave up 3 bases and J gave up 14 bases, with 14 bases separating them. The germline gives CDR1 SGHAT, CDR2 FQNNGV. There are 12 residues in the CDR3. CDR3 sequence: CASSLWGADEHF. The CDR3 DNA reads TGTGCCAGCAGCTTGTGGGGGGCGGATGAGCATTTT.

The rearrangement uses TRBV14 and TRBJ1-4, with D unclear. Germline loops: CDR1 SGHDN, CDR2 FVKESK. The ends were cut back, 1 base at V and 0 bases at J, with 15 bases in the middle. The CDR3 is 18 amino acids. CDR3 DNA: TGTGCCAGCAGCCAAGCCCCAGTCCGCTGGTCAACTAATGAAAAACTGTTTTTT. This sequence encodes CASSQAPVRWSTNEKLFF.

This clonotype has at least ten counts. J is TRBJ2-5 and V is TRBV25-1, with D perhaps matching TRBD1 (5 bases). CDR3 length: 13 residues. Germline CDR1 reads MGHDK; CDR2 reads SYGVNS. Deletions cut 5 bases from V and 5 bases from J, with 12 bases between. This CDR3 reads CASSKAGLETQYF. In DNA form, the CDR3 reads TGTGCCAGCAGTAAGGCAGGGTTGGAGACCCAGTACTTC.